The rows below give T cell receptor beta chains drawn from one sample of a study of T-cell reconstitution after alpha-beta-depleted transplantation in children. From the PCR reads, TCRdb called clonotypes with MiXCR, one entry per CDR3 protein. The profile shows some 350,000 distinct CDR3 sequences, under 13% of them singletons. This sample comprised PBMCs from the stem cell graft donor, obtained from the stem cell graft. The receptors shown here come from a human donor who donated a stem cell graft to a child with acute lymphoblastic leukemia. Both conserved end residues are part of each CDR3. The D gene is left open where the match is weak. Part of the rows lack a size; the others show once, few, many or a class for expanded clones.

CDR3aa: CATSRDQARSYEQYF
CDR3nt: TGTGCCACCAGCAGAGATCAGGCCCGCTCCTACGAGCAGTACTTC
v_gene: TRBV15
len: 15
d_gene: .
j_gene: TRBJ2-7
abundance: .

CDR3aa: CASGLAGSQYQETQYF
CDR3nt: TGTGCCAGCGGACTAGCGGGATCGCAGTACCAAGAGACCCAGTACTTC
v_gene: TRBV28
len: 16
d_gene: TRBD2
j_gene: TRBJ2-5
abundance: many

CDR3aa: CASSDRGNQPQHF
CDR3nt: TGTGCCAGCAGTGACAGAGGCAATCAGCCCCAGCATTTT
v_gene: TRBV28
len: 13
d_gene: .
j_gene: TRBJ1-5
abundance: many

CDR3aa: CSARAGGPEYF
CDR3nt: TGCAGTGCTAGGGCGGGAGGGCCTGAGTATTTT
v_gene: TRBV20-1
len: 11
d_gene: TRBD2
j_gene: TRBJ2-3
abundance: many

CDR3aa: CASSSGRANTGELFF
CDR3nt: TGTGCCAGCAGTTCCGGACGGGCGAACACCGGGGAGCTGTTTTTT
v_gene: TRBV28
len: 15
d_gene: .
j_gene: TRBJ2-2
abundance: .

CDR3aa: CASSGSQGDQPQHF
CDR3nt: TGTGCCAGCAGCGGGTCACAGGGGGACCAGCCCCAGCATTTT
v_gene: TRBV6-1
len: 14
d_gene: TRBD1
j_gene: TRBJ1-5
abundance: .

CDR3aa: CARQPVSEQYF
CDR3nt: TGCGCCCGACAACCAGTTTCCGAGCAGTACTTC
v_gene: TRBV5-1
len: 11
d_gene: .
j_gene: TRBJ2-7
abundance: few

CDR3aa: CASSTESLATQYF
CDR3nt: TGCGCCAGCAGCACCGAATCGTTAGCGACCCAGTACTTC
v_gene: TRBV5-1
len: 13
d_gene: .
j_gene: TRBJ2-5
abundance: .

CDR3aa: CASSLARGRYEQYF
CDR3nt: TGTGCCAGCAGCTTGGCCAGGGGTCGCTACGAGCAGTACTTC
v_gene: TRBV5-6
len: 14
d_gene: .
j_gene: TRBJ2-7
abundance: .

CDR3aa: CASSTPGTEVFF
CDR3nt: TGTGCCAGCAGTACCCCCGGGACGGAGGTTTTCTTC
v_gene: TRBV14
len: 12
d_gene: .
j_gene: TRBJ2-1
abundance: many

CDR3aa: CASSLAGQGGSNQPQHF
CDR3nt: TGTGCCAGCAGTTTAGCGGGACAGGGAGGAAGCAATCAGCCCCAGCATTTT
v_gene: TRBV12-3/TRBV12-4
len: 17
d_gene: TRBD1
j_gene: TRBJ1-5
abundance: .

CDR3aa: CASTPAGAAYEQYF
CDR3nt: TGTGCCAGCACTCCCGCGGGGGCCGCCTACGAGCAGTACTTC
v_gene: TRBV6-1
len: 14
d_gene: .
j_gene: TRBJ2-7
abundance: .

CDR3aa: CAISEGQGGQPQHF
CDR3nt: TGTGCCATCAGTGAGGGACAGGGAGGCCAGCCCCAGCATTTT
v_gene: TRBV10-3
len: 14
d_gene: TRBD1
j_gene: TRBJ1-5
abundance: .

CDR3aa: CASSPRGSEQFF
CDR3nt: TGTGCCAGCTCACCCAGGGGCAGCGAGCAGTTCTTC
v_gene: TRBV18
len: 12
d_gene: .
j_gene: TRBJ2-1
abundance: once

CDR3aa: CASSPTTGQYNQPQHF
CDR3nt: TGTGCCAGCAGCCCAACGACAGGGCAATACAATCAGCCCCAGCATTTT
v_gene: TRBV7-9
len: 16
d_gene: TRBD1
j_gene: TRBJ1-5
abundance: many

CDR3aa: CASRGTADHEQYF
CDR3nt: TGCGCCAGCAGAGGGACAGCCGACCACGAGCAGTACTTC
v_gene: TRBV5-1
len: 13
d_gene: TRBD1
j_gene: TRBJ2-7
abundance: .

CDR3aa: CSAAGTGVLGEQYF
CDR3nt: TGCAGTGCTGCAGGGACAGGGGTTTTAGGGGAGCAGTACTTC
v_gene: TRBV20-1
len: 14
d_gene: TRBD1
j_gene: TRBJ2-7
abundance: many

CDR3aa: CATSRGQAFNEQFF
CDR3nt: TGTGCCACCAGCAGGGGACAGGCTTTCAATGAGCAGTTCTTC
v_gene: TRBV15
len: 14
d_gene: TRBD1
j_gene: TRBJ2-1
abundance: many

CDR3aa: CASSLGTGGPNTGELFF
CDR3nt: TGCGCCAGCAGCTTGGGGACAGGGGGCCCGAACACCGGGGAGCTGTTTTTT
v_gene: TRBV5-1
len: 17
d_gene: TRBD1
j_gene: TRBJ2-2
abundance: .

CDR3aa: CASRPDSTPYEQYF
CDR3nt: TGTGCCAGCAGGCCGGACTCAACCCCCTACGAGCAGTACTTC
v_gene: TRBV27
len: 14
d_gene: .
j_gene: TRBJ2-7
abundance: many

CDR3aa: CASSSVAGGVGGYTF
CDR3nt: TGTGCCAGCAGTTCCGTGGCAGGGGGAGTTGGTGGCTACACCTTC
v_gene: TRBV12-3/TRBV12-4
len: 15
d_gene: TRBD1
j_gene: TRBJ1-2
abundance: .

CDR3aa: CASSLAGGPSYEQYF
CDR3nt: TGTGCCAGCAGTTTAGCGGGAGGGCCTTCCTACGAGCAGTACTTC
v_gene: TRBV27
len: 15
d_gene: TRBD2
j_gene: TRBJ2-7
abundance: .

CDR3aa: CANSLGLDTQYF
CDR3nt: TGTGCCAACAGCTTAGGTTTAGATACGCAGTATTTT
v_gene: TRBV11-2
len: 12
d_gene: .
j_gene: TRBJ2-3
abundance: .

CDR3aa: CASSLWGGRGTGDTQYF
CDR3nt: TGTGCCAGCAGCTTATGGGGGGGGAGGGGGACTGGGGATACGCAGTATTTT
v_gene: TRBV7-2
len: 17
d_gene: .
j_gene: TRBJ2-3
abundance: many

CDR3aa: CASSVNRDGNTGELFF
CDR3nt: TGTGCCAGCAGCGTCAACCGGGACGGGAACACCGGGGAGCTGTTTTTT
v_gene: TRBV9
len: 16
d_gene: .
j_gene: TRBJ2-2
abundance: few

CDR3aa: CASSPRTVDTQYF
CDR3nt: TGTGCCAGCAGTCCCCGGACAGTAGATACGCAGTATTTT
v_gene: TRBV28
len: 13
d_gene: .
j_gene: TRBJ2-3
abundance: few

CDR3aa: CASRTGGADYGYTF
CDR3nt: TGTGCCAGCAGGACAGGGGGCGCGGACTATGGCTACACCTTC
v_gene: TRBV28
len: 14
d_gene: TRBD1
j_gene: TRBJ1-2
abundance: .

CDR3aa: CATSRPTGDGYTF
CDR3nt: TGTGCCACCAGCAGACCCACAGGGGATGGCTACACCTTC
v_gene: TRBV15
len: 13
d_gene: TRBD1
j_gene: TRBJ1-2
abundance: .

CDR3aa: CASSSSNGTEPYEQYF
CDR3nt: TGTGCCAGCAGCTCATCAAACGGGACAGAGCCATACGAGCAGTACTTC
v_gene: TRBV12-3/TRBV12-4
len: 16
d_gene: TRBD1
j_gene: TRBJ2-7
abundance: few

CDR3aa: CASSLVYRTLSGANVLTF
CDR3nt: TGTGCCAGCAGCTTAGTTTACAGGACACTCTCTGGGGCCAACGTCCTGACTTTC
v_gene: TRBV11-2
len: 18
d_gene: .
j_gene: TRBJ2-6
abundance: .

CDR3aa: CSAPGDIYNEQFF
CDR3nt: TGCAGTGCGCCGGGAGATATCTACAATGAGCAGTTCTTC
v_gene: TRBV20-1
len: 13
d_gene: .
j_gene: TRBJ2-1
abundance: few

CDR3aa: CASSLGLAGAWETQYF
CDR3nt: TGTGCCAGCAGCTTAGGCTTAGCGGGAGCATGGGAGACCCAGTACTTC
v_gene: TRBV7-9
len: 16
d_gene: TRBD2
j_gene: TRBJ2-5
abundance: few

CDR3aa: CASSSGGLYNEQFF
CDR3nt: TGTGCCAGCAGCTCGGGGGGTCTTTACAATGAGCAGTTCTTC
v_gene: TRBV5-6
len: 14
d_gene: TRBD2
j_gene: TRBJ2-1
abundance: .

CDR3aa: CSAVTGLAGVGPPNEQFF
CDR3nt: TGCAGTGCCGTAACGGGACTAGCGGGAGTGGGGCCCCCTAATGAGCAGTTCTTC
v_gene: TRBV20-1
len: 18
d_gene: TRBD2
j_gene: TRBJ2-1
abundance: many

CDR3aa: CASSLSISGELFF
CDR3nt: TGCGCCAGCAGCTTGAGTATTTCCGGGGAGCTGTTTTTT
v_gene: TRBV5-1
len: 13
d_gene: .
j_gene: TRBJ2-2
abundance: few

CDR3aa: CSVADRVYTGELFF
CDR3nt: TGCAGCGTGGCTGACAGGGTATACACCGGGGAGCTGTTTTTT
v_gene: TRBV29-1
len: 14
d_gene: TRBD1
j_gene: TRBJ2-2
abundance: .

CDR3aa: CSATRGGSTDTQYF
CDR3nt: TGCAGTGCTACGAGGGGGGGGAGCACAGATACGCAGTATTTT
v_gene: TRBV20-1
len: 14
d_gene: .
j_gene: TRBJ2-3
abundance: once

CDR3aa: CASSPPLAGVGGNEQFF
CDR3nt: TGCGCCAGCAGCCCCCCGCTAGCGGGAGTAGGGGGGAATGAGCAGTTCTTC
v_gene: TRBV4-3
len: 17
d_gene: TRBD2
j_gene: TRBJ2-1
abundance: few

CDR3aa: CASSFPGPYEQYF
CDR3nt: TGTGCCAGCAGCTTTCCTGGGCCCTACGAGCAGTACTTC
v_gene: TRBV5-4
len: 13
d_gene: .
j_gene: TRBJ2-7
abundance: many